This TCR beta chain was sequenced for a study of brain metastases from non-small cell lung cancer. Germline-derived CDR1 and CDR2 are WNHNN and SYGVQD (reference sequence). The CDR3 is made up of 16 amino acids. The ends were cut back, 0 bases at V and 0 bases at J, with 10 bases in the middle. This clone came up once. Assay: immunoSEQ multiplex PCR; the TCRdb copy retains only in-frame clones and omits some. Of about 460 clones listed, more than 70% are singletons. The sequence derives from a donor older than 35 with non-small cell lung cancer. Specimen: primary lung tumor tissue. The chain carries TRBV10-1 and TRBJ2-3; D gene ambiguous. In DNA, the CDR3 is TGCGCCAGCAGTGAGTCTGGGCATGGGAGCACAGATACGCAGTATTTT. Protein sequence: CASSESGHGSTDTQYF.